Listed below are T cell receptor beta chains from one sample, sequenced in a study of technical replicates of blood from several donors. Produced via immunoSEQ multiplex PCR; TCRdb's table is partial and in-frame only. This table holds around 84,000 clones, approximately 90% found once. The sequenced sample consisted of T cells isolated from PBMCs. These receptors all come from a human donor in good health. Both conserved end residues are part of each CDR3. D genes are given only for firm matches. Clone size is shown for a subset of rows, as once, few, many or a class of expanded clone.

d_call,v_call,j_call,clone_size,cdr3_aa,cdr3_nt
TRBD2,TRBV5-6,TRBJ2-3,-,CASSLASGGSLDTQYF,TGTGCCAGCAGCTTGGCTAGCGGGGGTTCGTTAGATACGCAGTATTTT
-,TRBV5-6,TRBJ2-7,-,CASKTRGTFPYEQYF,TGTGCCAGCAAGACCAGGGGTACCTTCCCCTACGAGCAGTACTTC
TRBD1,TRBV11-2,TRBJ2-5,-,CASSRTGGRETQYF,TGTGCCAGCAGCCGGACAGGGGGACGGGAGACCCAGTACTTC
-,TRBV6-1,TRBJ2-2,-,CASSLQTNTGELFF,TGTGCCAGCAGTTTACAGACAAACACCGGGGAGCTGTTTTTT
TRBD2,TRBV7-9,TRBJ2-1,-,CASGTSGGARYNEQFF,TGTGCCAGCGGGACTAGCGGGGGGGCGCGCTACAATGAGCAGTTCTTC
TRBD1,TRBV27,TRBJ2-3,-,CASSLKTGGTDTQYF,TGTGCCAGCAGTTTAAAGACAGGGGGAACAGATACGCAGTATTTT
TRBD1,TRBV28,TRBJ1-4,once,CASSGTARRTNEKLFF,TGTGCCAGCAGTGGGACAGCCAGGCGGACTAATGAAAAACTGTTTTTT
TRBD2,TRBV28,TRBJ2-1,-,CASSVTSGRVNEQFF,TGTGCCAGCAGTGTTACTAGCGGGAGGGTGAATGAGCAGTTCTTC
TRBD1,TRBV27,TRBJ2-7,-,CASSTTPDRGGYEQYF,TGTGCCAGCAGTACTACCCCGGACAGGGGGGGCTACGAGCAGTACTTC
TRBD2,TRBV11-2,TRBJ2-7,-,CASSLGRAGGPTFSYEQYF,TGTGCCAGCAGCTTAGGTAGAGCGGGAGGGCCCACTTTTTCCTACGAGCAGTACTTC
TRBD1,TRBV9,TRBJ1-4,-,CASSVAGGNEKLFF,TGTGCCAGCAGCGTAGCAGGGGGTAACGAAAAACTGTTTTTT
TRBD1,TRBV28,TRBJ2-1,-,CASSLNPGQGEYNEQFF,TGTGCCAGCAGTTTAAACCCGGGACAGGGGGAATACAATGAGCAGTTCTTC
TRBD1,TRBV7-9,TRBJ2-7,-,CASSRPGQGYEQYF,TGTGCCAGCAGCCGACCGGGACAGGGATACGAGCAGTACTTC
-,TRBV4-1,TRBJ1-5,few,CASSLRQGNQPQHF,TGCGCCAGCAGCCTGCGACAGGGCAATCAGCCCCAGCATTTT
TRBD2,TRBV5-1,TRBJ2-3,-,CASSPGLAGGPVTDTQYF,TGCGCCAGCAGCCCGGGACTAGCGGGAGGGCCGGTCACAGATACGCAGTATTTT
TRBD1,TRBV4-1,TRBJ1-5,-,CASSQGPGQGMSNQPQHF,TGCGCCAGCAGCCAGGGACCGGGACAGGGAATGAGCAATCAGCCCCAGCATTTT
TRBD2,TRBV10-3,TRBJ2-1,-,CAISLAGEPNEQFF,TGTGCCATCAGTCTAGCGGGAGAGCCCAATGAGCAGTTCTTC
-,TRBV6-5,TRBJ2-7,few,CASRETSNEQYF,TGTGCCAGCAGAGAGACTAGTAACGAGCAGTACTTC
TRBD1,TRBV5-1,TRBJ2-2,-,CASSWGQGFLSDTGELFF,TGCGCCAGCAGCTGGGGACAGGGGTTCCTCTCTGACACCGGGGAGCTGTTTTTT
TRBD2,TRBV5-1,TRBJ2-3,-,CASEVGLAGPTDTQYF,TGCGCCAGCGAGGTTGGACTAGCGGGGCCCACAGATACGCAGTATTTT
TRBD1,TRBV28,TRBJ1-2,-,CASSLRQGKGYGYTF,TGTGCCAGCAGTCTACGACAGGGGAAGGGCTATGGCTACACCTTC
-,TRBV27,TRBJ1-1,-,CASSLISGNTEAFF,TGTGCCAGCAGTTTAATTTCGGGGAACACTGAAGCTTTCTTT
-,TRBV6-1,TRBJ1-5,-,CASSEAGARVTDQPQHF,TGTGCCAGCAGTGAAGCGGGGGCGAGGGTAACAGATCAGCCCCAGCATTTT
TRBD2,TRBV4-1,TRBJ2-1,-,CASSQDGAGGPYNEQFF,TGCGCCAGCAGCCAAGATGGGGCGGGAGGGCCCTACAATGAGCAGTTCTTC
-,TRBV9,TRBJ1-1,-,CASSVGQMNTEAFF,TGTGCCAGCAGCGTAGGACAGATGAACACTGAAGCTTTCTTT
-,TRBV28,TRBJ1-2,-,CASSFGGSYGYTF,TGTGCCAGCAGTTTCGGAGGGTCCTATGGCTACACCTTC
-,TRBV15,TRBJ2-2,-,CATADRIDGELFF,TGTGCCACCGCGGACAGAATAGACGGGGAGCTGTTTTTT
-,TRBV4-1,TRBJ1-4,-,CASSREQGSDEKLFF,TGCGCCAGCAGCCGAGAACAGGGTAGTGATGAAAAACTGTTTTTT
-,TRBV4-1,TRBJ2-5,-,CASSQVAGLFETQYF,TGCGCCAGCAGCCAAGTGGCAGGGTTATTCGAGACCCAGTACTTC
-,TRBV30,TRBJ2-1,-,CASGGSYNEQFF,TGTGCCAGCGGAGGGTCCTACAATGAGCAGTTCTTC
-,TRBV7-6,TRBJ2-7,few,CASSLQGNSYEQYF,TGTGCCAGCAGCTTACAGGGGAACTCCTACGAGCAGTACTTC
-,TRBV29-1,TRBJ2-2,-,CSVEKSSMTGELFF,TGCAGCGTTGAAAAGTCGTCTATGACCGGGGAGCTGTTTTTT
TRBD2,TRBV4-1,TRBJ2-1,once,CASSPTSGLYNEQFF,TGCGCCAGCAGCCCCACTAGCGGGCTCTACAATGAGCAGTTCTTC
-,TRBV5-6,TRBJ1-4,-,CASSCPTETLGEKLFF,TGTGCCAGCAGCTGCCCTACAGAGACCCTTGGGGAAAAACTGTTTTTT
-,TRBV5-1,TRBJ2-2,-,CASSFRENTGELFF,TGCGCCAGCAGCTTCAGGGAAAACACCGGGGAGCTGTTTTTT